This T cell receptor (beta chain) was recovered during a study of PD-1 blockade in mismatch repair-deficient tumors. As for the study in general: Enrolled about 2012-2016, patients had progressing, pretreated mismatch repair-deficient cancers of 12 types. General observations from the study: Tumor-resident clones, often undetectable pretreatment in blood, expanded then contracted after pembrolizumab.

With respect to this clone: Its specificity is not known.

Clones were read by immunoSEQ multiplex PCR, and TCRdb kept only the in-frame ones, dropping some. The sample holds 100,000 to 150,000 clones, around nine tenths seen once. The CDR3 has 22 amino acids. Looked up from germline, CDR1 is SNHLY and CDR2 is FYNNEI. The J segment lost 0 bases and the V segment lost 4 bases, leaving 24 bases of the junction unmatched. PCR or immunohistochemistry showed mismatch repair deficiency in every enrolled patient. The TCR-sequenced patients were a few responders to pembrolizumab. This material consisted of peripheral blood, taken approximately 73 weeks after starting pembrolizumab. The TCR was taken from an adult with mismatch repair-deficient cancer. The V gene is TRBV2, the J gene TRBJ2-1, with TRBD2 matching over 7 bases. The DNA for the CDR3 is TGTGCCAGCAGTGGCTATCTCCCGGGGCCGCTGACTAGCAGCAGCTCCTACAATGAGCAGTTCTTC. Amino acids: CASSGYLPGPLTSSSSYNEQFF.